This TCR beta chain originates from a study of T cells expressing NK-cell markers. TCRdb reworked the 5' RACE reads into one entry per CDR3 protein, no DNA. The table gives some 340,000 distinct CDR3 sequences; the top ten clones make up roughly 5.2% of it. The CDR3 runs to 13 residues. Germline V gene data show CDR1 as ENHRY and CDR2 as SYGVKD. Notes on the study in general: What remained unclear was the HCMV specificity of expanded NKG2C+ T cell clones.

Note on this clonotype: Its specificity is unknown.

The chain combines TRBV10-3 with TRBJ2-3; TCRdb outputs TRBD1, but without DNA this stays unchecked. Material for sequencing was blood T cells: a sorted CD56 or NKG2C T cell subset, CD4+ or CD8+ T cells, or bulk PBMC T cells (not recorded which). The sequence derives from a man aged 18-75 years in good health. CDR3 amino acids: CAISPRDTDTQYF.